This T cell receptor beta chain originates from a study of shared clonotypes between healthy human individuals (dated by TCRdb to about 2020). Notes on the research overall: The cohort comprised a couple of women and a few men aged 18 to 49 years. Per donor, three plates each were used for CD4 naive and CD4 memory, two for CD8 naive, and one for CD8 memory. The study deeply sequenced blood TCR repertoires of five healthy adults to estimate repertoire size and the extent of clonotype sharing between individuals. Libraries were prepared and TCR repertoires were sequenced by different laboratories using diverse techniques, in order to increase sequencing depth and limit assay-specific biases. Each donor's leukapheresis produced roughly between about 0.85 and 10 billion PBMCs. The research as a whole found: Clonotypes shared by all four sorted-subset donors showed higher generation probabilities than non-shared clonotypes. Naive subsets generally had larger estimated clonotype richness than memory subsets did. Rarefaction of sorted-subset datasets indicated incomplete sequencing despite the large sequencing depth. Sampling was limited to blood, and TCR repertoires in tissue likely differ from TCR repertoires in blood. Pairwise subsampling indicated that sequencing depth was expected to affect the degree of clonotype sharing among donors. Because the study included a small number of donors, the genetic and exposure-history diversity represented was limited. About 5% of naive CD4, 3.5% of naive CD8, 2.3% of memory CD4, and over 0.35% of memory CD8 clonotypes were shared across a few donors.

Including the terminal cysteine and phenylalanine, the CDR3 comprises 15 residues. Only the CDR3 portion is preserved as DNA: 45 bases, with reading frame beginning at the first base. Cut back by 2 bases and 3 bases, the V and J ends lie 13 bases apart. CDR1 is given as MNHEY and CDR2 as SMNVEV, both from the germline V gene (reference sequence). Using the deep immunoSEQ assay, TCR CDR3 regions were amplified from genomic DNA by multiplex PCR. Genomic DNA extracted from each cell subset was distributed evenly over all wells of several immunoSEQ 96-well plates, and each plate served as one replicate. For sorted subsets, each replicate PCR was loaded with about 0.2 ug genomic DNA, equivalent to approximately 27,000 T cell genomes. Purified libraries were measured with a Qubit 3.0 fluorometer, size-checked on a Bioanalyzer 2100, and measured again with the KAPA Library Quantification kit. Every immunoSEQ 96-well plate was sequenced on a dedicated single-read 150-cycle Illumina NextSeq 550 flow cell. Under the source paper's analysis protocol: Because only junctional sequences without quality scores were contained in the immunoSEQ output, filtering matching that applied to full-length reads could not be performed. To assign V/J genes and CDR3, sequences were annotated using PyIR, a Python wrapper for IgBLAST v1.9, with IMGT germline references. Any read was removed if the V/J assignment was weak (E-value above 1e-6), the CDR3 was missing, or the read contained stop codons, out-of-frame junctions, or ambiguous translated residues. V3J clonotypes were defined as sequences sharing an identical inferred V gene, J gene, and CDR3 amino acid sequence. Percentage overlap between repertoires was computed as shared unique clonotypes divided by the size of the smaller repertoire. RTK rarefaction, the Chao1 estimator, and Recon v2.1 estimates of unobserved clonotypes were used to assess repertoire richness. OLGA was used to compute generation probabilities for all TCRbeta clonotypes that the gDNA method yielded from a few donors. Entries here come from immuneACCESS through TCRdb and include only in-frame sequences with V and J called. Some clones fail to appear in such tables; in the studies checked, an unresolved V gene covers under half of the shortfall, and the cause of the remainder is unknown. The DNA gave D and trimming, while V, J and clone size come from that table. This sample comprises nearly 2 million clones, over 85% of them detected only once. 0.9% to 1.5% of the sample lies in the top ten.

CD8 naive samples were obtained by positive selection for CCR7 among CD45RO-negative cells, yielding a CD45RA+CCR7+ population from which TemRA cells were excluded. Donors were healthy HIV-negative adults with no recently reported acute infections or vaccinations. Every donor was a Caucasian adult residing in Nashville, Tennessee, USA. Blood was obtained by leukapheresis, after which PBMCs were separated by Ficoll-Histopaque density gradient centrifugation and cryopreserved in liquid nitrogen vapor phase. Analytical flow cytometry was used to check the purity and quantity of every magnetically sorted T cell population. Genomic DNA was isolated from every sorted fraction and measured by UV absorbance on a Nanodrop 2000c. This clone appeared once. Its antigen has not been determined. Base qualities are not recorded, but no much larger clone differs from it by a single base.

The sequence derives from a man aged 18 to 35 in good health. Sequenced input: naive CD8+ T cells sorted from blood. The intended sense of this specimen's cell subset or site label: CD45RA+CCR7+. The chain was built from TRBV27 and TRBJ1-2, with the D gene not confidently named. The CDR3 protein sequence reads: CASSLNPGNDYGYTF. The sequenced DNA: TGTGCCAGCAGTTTAAATCCGGGTAACGACTATGGCTACACCTTC.